This T cell receptor (beta chain) was identified in a study of regulatory T cells in long-lasting Graves disease. Specified time point: newly diagnosed GD, antithyroid drugs for less than 3 months. The TCR library was made from RNA that had been extracted from PBMCs in TRIzol. This clonotype was counted ten times or more. The V segment lost 5 bases and the J segment 2 bases; nucleotides outside the gene matches: 5. Germline values: CDR1 SGHTA, CDR2 FQGTGA. The length of the CDR3 is 15 residues. iRepertoire HTBI primers and Arm-PCR of CDR3 regions built TCR beta libraries. TCRdb reprocessed the multiplex PCR reads via MiXCR and lists one record per CDR3 protein. The table records around 250,000 distinct CDR3 sequences, about 18% of them present only once. The sample also formed part of further work on T cells in Graves' hyperthyroidism and ophthalmopathy. That paper adds: Hyperthyroidism of Graves' type that showed no ophthalmopathy progression within 18 months was stable. Pregnant or lactating patients were excluded, as were those with uncontrolled infection or other autoimmune disease. The majority of expanded thyroid clonotypes above 0.001 also appeared in blood.

The clonotype comes from a woman aged 25 to 39 with Graves disease. The sequencing here drew on peripheral blood mononuclear cells (PBMCs), taken at new diagnosis, from a patient treated with antithyroid drugs. V and J are TRBV7-3 and TRBJ2-5; 10 positions agree with TRBD2. In nucleotides, the CDR3 is TGTGCCAGCAGCAAGGAAGCGGGGGGGCAAGAGACCCAGTACTTC. It yields the protein CASSKEAGGQETQYF.